This TCR beta chain was sequenced during a study of cytomegalovirus exposure and HLA in healthy donors. General study findings and limits: Indistinguishable V segments such as TRBV6-2 and TRBV6-3 were excluded.

This CDR3 is built from 15 residues. V lost 5 bases and J lost 3; bases outside the gene matches: 13. In germline, CDR1 is GTSNPN, CDR2 SVGIG (reference sequence). The PCR employed 60 Vbeta primers together with 13 Jbeta primers. Sequencing was performed with immunoSEQ multiplex PCR; in TCRdb, only in-frame clones are kept and a portion is missing. The sample comprises some 180,000 clones, roughly 85% of which are singletons, and over 2% rests with the top ten. With regard to this clone: Its target is not known.

Sequencing was done on a sample of PBMCs. This sequence originates from a woman between 45 and 60 years old in good health and CMV-seronegative. This sequence joins TRBV30 and TRBJ2-7; 7 bases map to TRBD1. CDR3 protein: CAWGFLWQGDYEQYF. The CDR3 DNA reads as TGTGCCTGGGGCTTTCTGTGGCAGGGGGACTACGAGCAGTACTTC.